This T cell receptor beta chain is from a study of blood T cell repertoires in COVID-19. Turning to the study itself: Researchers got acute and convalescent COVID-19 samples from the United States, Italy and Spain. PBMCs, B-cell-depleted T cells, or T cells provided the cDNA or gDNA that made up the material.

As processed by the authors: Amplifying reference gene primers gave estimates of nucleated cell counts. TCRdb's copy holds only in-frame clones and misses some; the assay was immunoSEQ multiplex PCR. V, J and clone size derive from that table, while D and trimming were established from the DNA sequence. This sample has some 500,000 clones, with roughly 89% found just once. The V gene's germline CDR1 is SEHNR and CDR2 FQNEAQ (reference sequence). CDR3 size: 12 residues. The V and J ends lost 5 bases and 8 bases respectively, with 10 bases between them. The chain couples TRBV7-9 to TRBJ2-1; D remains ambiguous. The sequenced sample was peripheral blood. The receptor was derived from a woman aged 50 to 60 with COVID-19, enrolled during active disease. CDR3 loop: CASSPAGDEQFF. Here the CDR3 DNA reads TGTGCCAGCAGCCCGGCTGGAGATGAGCAGTTCTTC.